Below, one T cell receptor (beta chain) is given with its context. Its target is not known. This entry is derived from a study of T cell repertoires in cytomegalovirus infection. About the research overall: CMV infection together with matching HLA type was indicated by public TCR beta signatures. Study-wide points: Identification of carriers of CMV plus the relevant HLA was achieved through cumulative public TCR beta family frequency. CMV-specific TCR beta clonotypes restricted by HLA-C dominated the ex vivo response.

The CDR3 is 15 residues long. V was pared by 2 bases and J by 2 bases, with 4 bases of the junction left unmatched. The germline V gene has CDR1 MDHEN and CDR2 SYDVKM. TCRdb fed the reads into MiXCR, producing one record per CDR3 protein. The repertoire has 100,000 or so distinct CDR3 sequences, around 22% of them found once; the top ten carry 39%. The chain links TRBV28 to TRBJ2-3, with 7 bases fitting TRBD2. This clonotype originated in a human donor in good health (CMV status not recorded). Some clones in this sample may be carry-over from other donors' samples. Specimen: CD8+ T cells from PBMCs. CDR3 DNA: TGTGCCAGCAGTTTAAGCGGGATGTTCACAGATACGCAGTATTTT. It codes for CASSLSGMFTDTQYF.